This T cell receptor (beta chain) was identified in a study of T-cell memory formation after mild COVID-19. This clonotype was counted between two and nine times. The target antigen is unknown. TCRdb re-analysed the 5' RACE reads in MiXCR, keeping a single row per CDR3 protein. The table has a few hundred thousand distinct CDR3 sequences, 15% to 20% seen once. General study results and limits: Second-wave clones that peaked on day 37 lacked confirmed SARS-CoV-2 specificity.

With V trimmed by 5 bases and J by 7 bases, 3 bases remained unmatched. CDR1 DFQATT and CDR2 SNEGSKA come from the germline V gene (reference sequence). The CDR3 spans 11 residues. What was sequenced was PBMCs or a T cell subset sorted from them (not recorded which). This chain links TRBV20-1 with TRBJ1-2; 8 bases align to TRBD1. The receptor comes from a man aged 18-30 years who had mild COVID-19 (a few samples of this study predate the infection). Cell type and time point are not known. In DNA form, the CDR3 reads TGCAGTGCTTCCAGGGGGCCTGGCTACACCTTC. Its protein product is CSASRGPGYTF.